The clone carrying this T cell receptor beta chain has only one observation. The sample is drawn from a study of blood T cell repertoires in COVID-19. V shed 5 bases, J shed 8 bases, and the junction held 8 bases outside the gene matches. Germline V gene lookup returns CDR1 MNHEY and CDR2 SVGEGT. CDR3 length: 13 amino acids. Method: immunoSEQ multiplex PCR; TCRdb's copy keeps in-frame clones and lacks some. The top ten clones hold about 3.2% of a sample with roughly 140,000 clones, approximately 85% of them seen once. The chain employs TRBV6-2 or TRBV6-3 and TRBJ1-2; 7 positions agree with TRBD1. The sample comprised peripheral blood. This clonotype was obtained from a man between 45 and 60 years old with acute or convalescent COVID-19. CDR3 coding DNA: TGTGCCAGCAGTACGGGACAGAGGGTGGGCTACACCTTC. Its protein is CASSTGQRVGYTF.